This passage covers 18 T cell receptor beta chains from one sample sequenced in a study of blood T cell repertoires in COVID-19. Sequencing was performed with immunoSEQ multiplex PCR; in TCRdb, only in-frame clones are kept and a portion is missing. The data hold approximately 180,000 clones, with 70% to 85% observed a single time. Sequences were obtained from PBMCs or T cells enriched from blood (not recorded which). Receptors originate from a woman between 45 and 60 years old who had recovered from COVID-19.

The rearrangement joins TRBV28 to TRBJ1-2; 9 nucleotides line up with TRBD1. The CDR3 has 16 amino acids. V was pared by 2 bases and J by 1 base, with 5 bases of the junction left unmatched. Germline lookup yields CDR1 MDHEN and CDR2 SYDVKM. The CDR3 here is CASSLTGTGLNYGYTF. CDR3 nucleotide sequence: TGTGCCAGCAGTTTAACCGGGACAGGGCTTAACTATGGCTACACCTTC.

The CDR3 DNA follows: TGTGCCAGCAGCTTAGGTAGCAATGGCTACACCTTC. Translation gives CASSLGSNGYTF. This sequence joins TRBV7-9 and TRBJ1-2; D remains unclear. The CDR3 loop spans 12 amino acids. The V and J ends lost 1 base and 6 bases respectively, with 6 bases between them. CDR1 is SEHNR, CDR2 FQNEAQ, per germline (reference sequence).

The chain carries TRBV4-3 and TRBJ1-5, with 9 bases that match TRBD1. The CDR3 extends over 17 amino acids. CDR1 and CDR2 from the germline V gene are LGHNA and YSLEER. V lost 0 bases to trimming and J lost 6 bases; unmatched junction nucleotides: 9. CDR3 sequence: CASSQDMGQGSGQPQHF. CDR3 coding DNA: TGCGCCAGCAGCCAAGACATGGGACAGGGATCGGGTCAGCCCCAGCATTTT.

A few counts support this clone. The chain couples TRBV5-4 to TRBJ2-3; possibly TRBD2 for D (6 bases). CDR1 is SGHNT, CDR2 YYREEE, per germline (reference sequence). V was clipped by 1 base and J by 1 base, with 10 bases between them. CDR3 size: 15 residues. The CDR3 bases are TGTGCCAGCAGCTTGTACGGGGGTGGCACAGATACGCAGTATTTT. Its protein is CASSLYGGGTDTQYF.

This chain joins TRBV3-1 (or the pseudogene TRBV3-2) and TRBJ2-7, with TRBD1 matching over 9 bases. This CDR3 has 14 amino acids. The germline gives CDR1 LGHDT, CDR2 YNNKEL (reference sequence). J lost 7 bases, V lost 1 base, and 5 bases had no gene match. CDR3 region: CASSQGPGQGEQYF. As DNA, the CDR3 is TGTGCCAGCAGCCAAGGCCCTGGACAGGGGGAGCAGTACTTC.

The chain employs TRBV14 and TRBJ1-1, with D possibly matching TRBD1 (6 bases). Germline V gene data show CDR1 as SGHDN and CDR2 as FVKESK. The CDR3 is 13 residues long. V was pared by 5 bases and J by 4 bases, with 11 bases between. For the CDR3, the DNA is TGTGCCAGCAGCATAAACAGGGTCACTGAAGCTTTCTTT. Protein: CASSINRVTEAFF.

The sample holds a few counts of this clone. This chain joins TRBV6-5 and TRBJ2-1; 7 nucleotides line up with TRBD2. Trimming at V came to 7 bases and at J to 9 bases, leaving 12 bases not matched to a gene. The CDR3 has 14 residues. Germline lookup yields CDR1 MNHEY and CDR2 SVGAGI. This chain's CDR3 is CASMRDYPSSEQFF. The CDR3 DNA sequence: TGTGCCAGCATGAGGGACTACCCTTCCTCTGAGCAGTTCTTC.

In this sample, this clone turned up once. The rearrangement joins TRBV9 to TRBJ2-3; 10 bases fit TRBD2. Germline loops: CDR1 SGDLS, CDR2 YYNGEE. With 0 bases clipped from V and 5 bases from J, the junction kept 9 bases outside the gene matches. This CDR3 is built from 17 residues. CDR3 sequence reads: CASSVAGGLAGVDTQYF. CDR3 nucleotides: TGTGCCAGCAGCGTAGCTGGGGGGCTAGCGGGAGTAGATACGCAGTATTTT.

This clone was counted between two and nine times. The rearrangement uses TRBV9 and TRBJ1-1; a weak D match, TRBD1 (5 bases). Germline CDR1 SGDLS, CDR2 YYNGEE. V was clipped by 4 bases and J by 6 bases, with 19 bases between them. The CDR3 runs to 15 residues. For the CDR3, the DNA is TGTGCCAGCAGCCGTACTTCCCATTGGGGCGCTGAAGCTTTCTTT. It encodes CASSRTSHWGAEAFF. The whole variable domain, remainder taken from reference TRBV9 and TRBJ1-1, is DSGVTQTPKHLITATGQRVTLRCSPRSGDLSVYWYQQSLDQGLQFLIQYYNGEERAKGNILERFSAQQFPDLHSELNLSSLELGDSALYFCASSRTSHWGAEAFFGQGTRLTVV.

This rearrangement joins TRBV19 to TRBJ2-5; the match to TRBD1 covers 8 bases. J was trimmed by 4 bases and V by 6 bases; bases with no gene match: 7. The CDR3 covers 14 residues. Looked up from germline, CDR1 is LNHDA and CDR2 is SQIVND (reference sequence). CDR3 sequence (DNA): TGTGCCAGTAGCACATTGGACAGGGTAGAGACCCAGTACTTC. Translated, it gives CASSTLDRVETQYF.

The rearrangement links TRBV6-1 to TRBJ1-4; the match to TRBD1 covers 8 bases. This CDR3 spans 14 amino acids. With V trimmed by 2 bases and J by 8 bases, 4 bases remained unmatched. Germline V gene data show CDR1 as MNHNS and CDR2 as SASEGT. CDR3 in amino acids: CASSEQGAGEKLFF. CDR3 sequence (DNA): TGTGCCAGCAGTGAACAGGGGGCAGGCGAAAAACTGTTTTTT.

The CDR3 loop reads CASSPSFLAGVGNEQFF. The CDR3 nucleotides read TGTGCCAGCAGCCCCTCCTTCCTAGCGGGAGTGGGCAATGAGCAGTTCTTC. The rearrangement links TRBV5-4 to TRBJ2-1, with 10 bases identical to TRBD2. The V gene's germline CDR1 is SGHNT and CDR2 YYREEE (reference sequence). The CDR3 has 17 residues. V was pared by 4 bases and J by 6 bases, with 13 bases of the junction left unmatched. Full variable domain (remainder filled in from reference TRBV5-4 and TRBJ2-1): ETGVTQSPTHLIKTRGQQVTLRCSSQSGHNTVSWYQQALGQGPQFIFQYYREEENGRGNFPPRFSGLQFPNYSSELNVNALELDDSALYLCASSPSFLAGVGNEQFFGPGTRLTVL.

The V call is TRBV28, the J call TRBJ2-7, with D uncertain. Germline-derived CDR1 and CDR2 are MDHEN and SYDVKM. This CDR3 has 11 amino acids. V lost 6 bases and J lost 4, with 7 bases in between. CDR3 sequence (DNA): TGTGCCAGCAGCCCCCGGTACGAGCAGTACTTC. The encoded protein is CASSPRYEQYF.

The rearrangement uses TRBV4-1 and TRBJ2-1; tentative D call: TRBD2 (6 bases). V lost 6 bases to trimming and J lost 0 bases, with 18 bases between them. CDR3 length: 17 amino acids. Looked up from germline, CDR1 is MGHRA and CDR2 is YSYEKL. This chain's CDR3 is CASRQIGGKISYNEQFF. CDR3 nucleotides: TGCGCCAGCAGACAAATTGGAGGGAAAATCTCCTACAATGAGCAGTTCTTC.

This clone was found once. This chain joins TRBV28 and TRBJ2-7, with D perhaps TRBD2 (6 bases). CDR1 is MDHEN and CDR2 is SYDVKM in the germline V gene. V lost 7 bases to trimming and J lost 8 bases, with 15 bases between them. The CDR3 is 12 residues long. The CDR3 sequence is CASTPGRGKQYF. The CDR3 nucleotides are TGTGCCAGCACCCCCGGGCGCGGGAAGCAGTACTTC.

As concerns this clone: This specimen includes other DNA sequences encoding the same CDR3. This sequence joins TRBV7-2 and TRBJ2-7; 9 bases align to TRBD2. The CDR3 contains 15 residues. Germline V CDR1 and CDR2: SGHTA, FQGNSA. V gave up 1 base and J gave up 3 bases; unmatched junction bases: 4. CDR3 DNA sequence: TGTGCCAGCAGCTTAGTAACTAGCGGGTACTACGAGCAGTACTTC. Encoded protein: CASSLVTSGYYEQYF. Filled out from reference TRBV7-2 and TRBJ2-7, the complete variable domain reads GAGVSQSPSNKVTEKGKDVELRCDPISGHTALYWYRQSLGQGLEFLIYFQGNSAPDKSGLPSDRFSAERTGGSVSTLTIQRTQQEDSAVYLCASSLVTSGYYEQYFGPGTRLTVT.

CDR3: CASSFTSPTYNEQFF. CDR3 nucleotides: TGTGCCAGCAGCTTTACTAGCCCCACCTACAATGAGCAGTTCTTC. The chain couples TRBV6-6 to TRBJ2-1; weak D call: TRBD2 (6 bases). Germline CDR1 MNHNY, CDR2 SVGAGI (reference sequence). V lost 6 bases, J lost 2 bases, and 14 bases lay in between. The CDR3 extends over 15 amino acids.

The chain employs TRBV6-5 and TRBJ1-5, with 8 bases that match TRBD1. This CDR3 is 14 amino acids long. The germline V gene encodes CDR1 MNHEY and CDR2 SVGAGI. V trimming: 7 bases; J trimming: 2 bases; junction bases outside the gene matches: 4. The CDR3 loop reads CASTPGGRNQPQHF. For the CDR3, the DNA is TGTGCCAGCACCCCAGGGGGCCGCAATCAGCCCCAGCATTTT.